The clone carrying this TCR beta chain was counted ten times or more. The antigen is undetermined. Scientists amplified the TCR beta CDR3 regions from RNA transcripts. Second-round multiplex PCR came after a first-round RT-PCR that employed HTBI primers. TCRdb called the multiplex PCR reads again in MiXCR, with one record for every CDR3 protein. The sample includes around 400,000 distinct CDR3 sequences, under 25% of them seen just once. CDR3 length: 21 amino acids. V lost 0 bases, J lost 0 bases, and 11 bases stayed unmatched. Germline V gene sequence: CDR1 MNHEY, CDR2 SVGEGT. The record originates from a study of Graves' ophthalmopathy and Graves' hyperthyroidism. Regarding the study as a whole: Most expanded clonotypes in thyroid above 0.001 frequency also showed up in blood. The 13-signature model separated ophthalmopathy from stable hyperthyroidism at 85% to 90% sensitivity and about 81% specificity. The model flagged ophthalmopathy progression at roughly 71% sensitivity and 72.22% specificity.

V is TRBV6-2 or TRBV6-3 and J is TRBJ2-5, with TRBD2 identical over 15 bases. Source material: peripheral blood. This TCR was recovered from a woman aged 18-30 years with stable Graves' hyperthyroidism. CDR3 region: CASSYSMWTSGRDLYQETQYF. The CDR3 coding sequence is TGTGCCAGCAGTTACTCGATGTGGACTAGCGGGAGGGACTTGTACCAAGAGACCCAGTACTTC.